The 31 T cell receptor beta chains given below trace back to one sample, sequenced in a study of blood T cell repertoires in COVID-19. Using immunoSEQ multiplex PCR, the repertoire was profiled, and TCRdb retains in-frame clones only, with some absent. Here the sample spans more than 400,000 clones, about nine tenths being singletons. Material: PBMCs or T cells enriched from blood (not recorded which). The origin of the receptors is a man aged 18 to 35 who had recovered from COVID-19.

The chain combines TRBV7-2 with TRBJ1-6, with D possibly being TRBD1 (6 bases). Per germline, CDR1 SGHTA and CDR2 FQGNSA. CDR3 size: 14 residues. Trimming removed 5 bases from V and 9 bases from J, with 14 bases in between. The CDR3 protein is CASSLQGKGSPLHF. The CDR3 DNA follows: TGTGCCAGCAGCCTTCAGGGGAAGGGTTCACCCCTCCACTTT.

The rearrangement joins TRBV6-5 to TRBJ1-6, with TRBD1 matching 7 bases. Trimming at V came to 4 bases and at J to 11 bases, leaving 11 bases not matched to a gene. The CDR3 length is 15 residues. CDR1 is MNHEY and CDR2 is SVGAGI in the germline V gene. CDR3 in DNA: TGTGCCAGCAGTTCCCAGGCAGGGGGATACACACCCCTCCACTTT. It codes for CASSSQAGGYTPLHF.

CDR3 DNA: TGTGCCAGCAGCGACGACAGGGGGCTTGGGGATGAGCAGTTCTTC. Protein product: CASSDDRGLGDEQFF. The chain uses TRBV7-9 and TRBJ2-1, with 10 bases identical to TRBD1. V lost 5 bases to trimming and J lost 8 bases; unmatched junction nucleotides: 9. Germline V gene data show CDR1 as SEHNR and CDR2 as FQNEAQ (reference sequence). CDR3 length equals 15 residues.

The genes are TRBV15 and TRBJ1-5; 8 bases align to TRBD1. J gave up 5 bases and V 1 base, and 4 bases lay outside the gene matches. The CDR3 has 15 amino acids. CDR1 is LNHNV and CDR2 is YYDKDF in the germline V gene (reference sequence). The CDR3: CATSRAQGAYQPQHF. The CDR3 nucleotides read TGTGCCACCAGCAGAGCGCAGGGGGCATATCAGCCCCAGCATTTT. Together with reference TRBV15 and TRBJ1-5, the CDR3 gives the full variable domain: DAMVIQNPRYQVTQFGKPVTLSCSQTLNHNVMYWYQQKSSQAPKLLFHYYDKDFNNEADTPDNFQSRRPNTSFCFLDIRSPGLGDTAMYLCATSRAQGAYQPQHFGDGTRLSIL.

The V gene is TRBV7-9, the J gene TRBJ2-7; TRBD1 agrees at 8 bases. Per the germline V gene, CDR1 is SEHNR and CDR2 is FQNEAQ (reference sequence). V lost 1 base and J lost 1; bases outside the gene matches: 6. CDR3 length: 16 residues. As DNA, the CDR3 is TGTGCCAGCAGCTTAGGGGGACAGGCGACTTCCTACGAGCAGTACTTC. It translates to CASSLGGQATSYEQYF. Complete variable domain (other parts from reference TRBV7-9 and TRBJ2-7): DTGVSQNPRHKITKRGQNVTFRCDPISEHNRLYWYRQTLGQGPEFLTYFQNEAQLEKSRLLSDRFSAERPKGSFSTLEIQRTEQGDSAMYLCASSLGGQATSYEQYFGPGTRLTVT.

This chain joins TRBV5-5 and TRBJ1-2; 9 bases line up with TRBD1. The junction had 5 bases not matched to a gene; V was cut back by 3 bases and J by 5 bases. The CDR3 loop spans 14 amino acids. CDR1 is SGHKS, CDR2 YYEKEE, per germline (reference sequence). This CDR3 is CASSSWDRAYGYTF. CDR3 DNA sequence: TGTGCCAGCAGCTCATGGGACAGGGCTTATGGCTACACCTTC.

The CDR3 loop reads CASSQDPGSAYYGYTF. CDR3 sequence (DNA): TGTGCCAGCAGCCAAGACCCCGGGTCCGCTTATTACGGCTACACCTTC. The chain is built from TRBV3-1 (or the pseudogene TRBV3-2) and TRBJ1-2; D ambiguous. The CDR3 is 16 amino acids. The V end lost 0 bases, the J end lost 8 bases, and 19 bases lay between the germline ends. Germline V gene data show CDR1 as LGHDT and CDR2 as YNNKEL (reference sequence).

This sequence joins TRBV28 and TRBJ1-2; weak D call: TRBD1 (5 bases). V shed 1 base and J shed 11 bases, with 11 bases lying between them. The CDR3 spans 12 residues. Germline V CDR1 and CDR2: MDHEN, SYDVKM. The CDR3, as DNA: TGTGCCAGCAGTTTATCGGGGGATAGGTACACCTTC. Translated, it gives CASSLSGDRYTF.

Regarding this clone: The sample contains more than one DNA sequence encoding this CDR3. The chain employs TRBV5-1 and TRBJ1-1; D unresolved. The germline V gene encodes CDR1 SGHRS and CDR2 YFSETQ. V shed 0 bases and J shed 1 base, with 4 bases lying between them. This CDR3 is built from 13 residues. The CDR3 reads CASSLAENTEAFF. CDR3 DNA: TGCGCCAGCAGCTTGGCAGAGAACACTGAAGCTTTCTTT. The variable domain in full, with the rest retrieved from reference TRBV5-1 and TRBJ1-1, is KAGVTQTPRYLIKTRGQQVTLSCSPISGHRSVSWYQQTPGQGLQFLFEYFSETQRNKGNFPGRFSGRQFSNSRSEMNVSTLELGDSALYLCASSLAENTEAFFGQGTRLTVV.

A single count supports this clone. This chain's CDR3 is CASSLAGGSTDTQYF. In DNA form, the CDR3 reads TGTGCCAGCAGCTTAGCAGGGGGCAGCACAGATACGCAGTATTTT. The genes are TRBV7-8 and TRBJ2-3, with 7 bases lining up with TRBD1. CDR1 and CDR2 (germline): SGHVS, FQNEAQ. The CDR3 spans 15 residues. Losses at the gene ends were 0 bases for V and 0 bases for J; bases not matched to a gene: 0.

This chain's CDR3 is CASSVAAGLGETQYF. CDR3 in DNA: TGTGCCAGCAGCGTAGCTGCGGGGTTAGGCGAGACCCAGTACTTC. The chain links TRBV9 to TRBJ2-5; maybe TRBD2 (6 bases). CDR1 SGDLS and CDR2 YYNGEE come from the germline V gene. The CDR3 covers 15 residues. V was shortened by 0 bases and J by 5 bases, with 14 bases between the two germline ends.

This chain uses TRBV5-1 with TRBJ1-5; the D gene is possibly TRBD1 (6 bases). There are 15 residues in the CDR3. Between the trimmed V and J ends, which lost 0 bases and 3 bases, there was a span of 10 bases. Per germline, CDR1 SGHRS and CDR2 YFSETQ. CDR3 loop: CASSLGGQPNQPQHF. The CDR3 DNA reads TGCGCCAGCAGCTTGGGTGGACAGCCCAATCAGCCCCAGCATTTT.

V and J are TRBV2 and TRBJ1-5; the match to TRBD1 covers 10 bases. This CDR3 is built from 15 residues. J gave up 7 bases and V 5 bases, and 8 bases lay outside the gene matches. Looked up from germline, CDR1 is SNHLY and CDR2 is FYNNEI. In nucleotides, the CDR3 is TGTGCCAGCAGTCACCGGGACAGGGGCAGGCAGCCCCAGCATTTT. This sequence encodes CASSHRDRGRQPQHF. Drawing the rest from reference TRBV2 and TRBJ1-5, the complete variable domain is EPEVTQTPSHQVTQMGQEVILRCVPISNHLYFYWYRQILGQKVEFLVSFYNNEISEKSEIFDDQFSVERPDGSNFTLKIRSTKLEDSAMYFCASSHRDRGRQPQHFGDGTRLSIL.

In DNA form, the CDR3 reads TGCAGTGCTAGTTCGGTCAGGAATGAAAAACTGTTTTTT. It specifies CSASSVRNEKLFF. The chain carries TRBV20-1 and TRBJ1-4; D is unresolved. The CDR3 runs 13 residues. The ends were cut back, 3 bases at V and 5 bases at J, with 10 bases in the middle. Germline V gene data show CDR1 as DFQATT and CDR2 as SNEGSKA (reference sequence).

The chain links TRBV7-2 to TRBJ2-1; 8 nucleotides match TRBD2. The trim removed 5 bases at V and 3 bases at J, leaving 6 bases unmatched. CDR1 is SGHTA, CDR2 FQGNSA, per germline. CDR3 size: 15 residues. This CDR3 reads CASSAGLAVYNEQFF. CDR3 DNA: TGTGCCAGCAGCGCAGGACTAGCCGTCTACAATGAGCAGTTCTTC.

This chain joins TRBV5-6 and TRBJ1-1; D is unclear. This CDR3 spans 13 amino acids. V lost 2 bases, J lost 2 bases, and 7 bases lay in between. Germline-derived CDR1 and CDR2 are SGHDT and YYEEEE. The CDR3 protein is CASSFVQNTEAFF. DNA of the CDR3: TGTGCCAGCAGCTTCGTACAAAACACTGAAGCTTTCTTT.

The gene calls are TRBV10-3 and TRBJ1-5, with TRBD1 identical over 8 bases. Trimming at V came to 4 bases and at J to 6 bases, leaving 8 bases not matched to a gene. This CDR3 has 15 residues. In germline, CDR1 is ENHRY, CDR2 SYGVKD. The CDR3 nucleotides read TGTGCCATCAGTGCTAACAGGGGGTCGGGTCAGCCCCAGCATTTT. Its translation: CAISANRGSGQPQHF.

J is TRBJ2-2 and V is TRBV13; 9 nucleotides line up with TRBD2. CDR1 is PRHDT, CDR2 FYEKMQ, per germline (reference sequence). Germline trimming cut 2 bases from V and 1 base from J; bases unmatched to any gene: 5. This CDR3 contains 17 residues. The CDR3 DNA sequence: TGTGCCAGCAGCTTAAAGGTTAGCGGGGGGAACACCGGGGAGCTGTTTTTT. Amino acids: CASSLKVSGGNTGELFF.

The CDR3 DNA sequence: TGTGCCATCAGTGTCGCGACTAGCGGGGGATACAATGAGCAGTTCTTC. Its translation: CAISVATSGGYNEQFF. The rearrangement uses TRBV10-3 and TRBJ2-1; 12 bases line up with TRBD2. Germline CDR1 is ENHRY and CDR2 is SYGVKD. With V trimmed by 4 bases and J by 4 bases, 5 bases remained unmatched. CDR3 length: 16 amino acids.

The V call is TRBV18, the J call TRBJ2-4; D is possibly TRBD2 (5 bases). V was pared by 5 bases and J by 0 bases, with 14 bases between. Germline V CDR1 and CDR2: KGHSH, LQKENI. This CDR3 is built from 16 residues. CDR3: CASSTTEDLAKNIQYF. Here the CDR3 DNA reads TGTGCCAGCTCAACGACGGAGGATCTAGCCAAAAACATTCAGTACTTC.

This clone was seen more than once but under ten times. V and J are TRBV2 and TRBJ2-7; 8 bases fit TRBD2. This CDR3 has 16 amino acids. Germline V lookup: CDR1 SNHLY, CDR2 FYNNEI. V trimming: 0 bases; J trimming: 7 bases; junction bases outside the gene matches: 11. The CDR3: CASSEALAGLPREQYF. CDR3 DNA sequence: TGTGCCAGCAGTGAAGCCTTAGCGGGACTCCCTAGGGAGCAGTACTTC.

This clone was recorded only once. Other DNA sequences from this sample encode an identical CDR3 as well. The rearrangement joins TRBV28 to TRBJ1-1, with a tentative D call TRBD1 (6 bases). Trimming removed 8 bases from V and 0 bases from J, with 10 bases in between. CDR1 is MDHEN, CDR2 SYDVKM, per germline. The CDR3 contains 13 residues. The CDR3 spells CASRGQMNTEAFF. The CDR3 DNA reads as TGTGCCAGCCGAGGACAGATGAACACTGAAGCTTTCTTT.

This chain joins TRBV28 and TRBJ2-2; D not resolved. The CDR3 has 13 residues. Trimming removed 3 bases from V and 3 bases from J, with 5 bases in between. Looked up from germline, CDR1 is MDHEN and CDR2 is SYDVKM. CDR3 coding DNA: TGTGCCAGCAGTTTCCTTTACACCGGGGAGCTGTTTTTT. Its translation: CASSFLYTGELFF.

The chain uses TRBV1 and TRBJ2-2; TRBD2 is taken as the D call from the table, unchecked against the DNA. TRBV1 has pseudogene status. This CDR3 contains 18 residues. The CDR3 spells CTSSQDHKSGHSYGELFF. In nucleotides, the CDR3 is TGCACCAGCAGCCAAGATCATAAAAGCGGGCATTCGTACGGGGAGCTGTTTTTT.

This clone is a singleton in its sample. V is TRBV30 and J is TRBJ1-1; a weak D match, TRBD1 (6 bases). From germline, CDR1 is GTSNPN and CDR2 SVGIG (reference sequence). This CDR3 is built from 13 residues. V shed 5 bases and J shed 4 bases, with 14 bases lying between them. The CDR3 nucleotides read TGTGCCTGGGGGGGCGATGCGGGCACTGAAGCTTTCTTT. This gives the protein CAWGGDAGTEAFF.

The J gene is TRBJ2-3, the V gene TRBV5-4, with TRBD2 identical over 9 bases. V gave up 4 bases and J gave up 2 bases; unmatched junction bases: 5. Germline CDR1 reads SGHNT; CDR2 reads YYREEE (reference sequence). This CDR3 spans 15 amino acids. DNA of the CDR3: TGTGCCAGCAGCGACCCTAGCGGGAACACAGATACGCAGTATTTT. Protein sequence: CASSDPSGNTDTQYF.

V and J are TRBV28 and TRBJ1-3, with 7 bases lining up with TRBD1. The V segment lost 6 bases and the J segment 4 bases; nucleotides outside the gene matches: 6. This CDR3 spans 14 amino acids. Per the germline V gene, CDR1 is MDHEN and CDR2 is SYDVKM. The CDR3 is CASSSTGDGNTIYF. The CDR3 DNA reads as TGTGCCAGCAGCTCCACAGGGGACGGAAACACCATATATTTT.

The chain carries TRBV2 and TRBJ1-3, with no clear D. The germline CDR1 and CDR2 sequences are SNHLY and FYNNEI. This CDR3 has 16 residues. Trimming shortened V by 0 bases and J by 0 bases, and 9 bases separated the two germline ends. The CDR3 nucleotides read TGTGCCAGCAGTGAAGCAGCGACCCACTCTGGAAACACCATATATTTT. Residues: CASSEAATHSGNTIYF.

The rearrangement uses TRBV6-5 and TRBJ1-1; a possible D gene is TRBD1 (5 bases). The CDR3 extends over 13 amino acids. Germline V CDR1 and CDR2: MNHEY, SVGAGI. The V end was cut by 2 bases, the J end by 7 bases, with 11 bases between. Here the CDR3 DNA reads TGTGCCAGCAGTTACCATACAGGCCTTGAAGCTTTCTTT. Its translation is CASSYHTGLEAFF.

In this sample, this clone turned up once. V usage is TRBV5-1 and J usage is TRBJ2-1, with 12 bases that match TRBD2. CDR1 and CDR2 from the germline V gene are SGHRS and YFSETQ. Losses at the gene ends were 3 bases for V and 7 bases for J; bases not matched to a gene: 17. CDR3 length: 19 residues. The CDR3 protein is CASSSTGTSGRRVLNEQFF. Written as DNA, the CDR3 is TGCGCCAGCAGCTCAACCGGGACTAGCGGGCGTCGCGTTTTAAATGAGCAGTTCTTC.

V gene TRBV19 combines with J gene TRBJ2-3; maybe TRBD2 (6 bases). Trimming removed 3 bases at V and 1 base at J, with 17 bases between. This CDR3 contains 17 residues. Per germline, CDR1 LNHDA and CDR2 SQIVND (reference sequence). The CDR3 protein is CASSIDSRRRGTDTQYF. The CDR3 DNA reads as TGTGCCAGTAGTATTGACAGCCGCCGGAGGGGCACAGATACGCAGTATTTT. Variable domain in full (rest from reference TRBV19 and TRBJ2-3): DGGITQSPKYLFRKEGQNVTLSCEQNLNHDAMYWYRQDPGQGLRLIYYSQIVNDFQKGDIAEGYSVSREKKESFPLTVTSAQKNPTAFYLCASSIDSRRRGTDTQYFGPGTRLTVL.